There are many counts of the clone carrying this TCR beta chain. Its target is not known. The data stem from a study of blood T cells in healthy people across ages. Each individual donor underwent a draw of around 9.8 milliliters of peripheral blood. Study results and caveats: Higher diversity, along with more naive CD4+ cells, distinguished long-lived donors from aged donors.

It was with a sample-barcoded 5' primer and a J-beta primer mix that a second PCR of roughly 7 to 11 cycles was run. A template-switch adaptor with 12 random nucleotides tagged each cDNA molecule. Any given sample supplied a minimum of 3 million CDR3-containing paired-end reads. TCRdb reanalysed the 5' RACE reads using MiXCR and keeps one entry per CDR3 protein. The table has 710,000 or so distinct CDR3 sequences, 22% seen once. This CDR3 region has 15 residues. Per germline, CDR1 MNHEY and CDR2 SVGAGI. Trimming left V 0 bases short and J 7 bases short, with 12 bases between. The sequence was obtained from an older man in good health. The sample consisted of blood. The genes are TRBV6-5 and TRBJ1-4; D not resolved. The CDR3 DNA reads TGTGCCAGCAGTTACTCTTCCCTTGGAGGTGAAAAACTGTTTTTT. Its protein is CASSYSSLGGEKLFF.